Many counts were recorded for the clone carrying this T cell receptor (beta chain). This entry belongs to a study of identical twins. TCRdb re-analysed the 5' RACE reads in MiXCR, keeping a single row per CDR3 protein. There are 550,000 to 700,000 distinct CDR3 sequences in the sample; 9.6% occur only once, and more than 2.5% lies in the top ten. CDR3 length: 13 residues. Trimming took 8 bases from V and 0 from J, leaving 9 bases between them. Germline CDR1 and CDR2: ENHRY and SYGVKD. A further study also used this sample, focusing on yellow fever vaccine responses in identical twins.

The sample was PBMCs. The chain carries TRBV10-3 and TRBJ2-3; maybe TRBD2 (5 bases). This receptor was identified in a woman aged 18-29 years in good health. The CDR3 reads CAIQDFSTDTQYF. The CDR3 region has the DNA TGTGCCATCCAGGACTTCAGCACAGATACGCAGTATTTT.